These T cell receptor beta chains were read from a single sample in a study of CD8 T cells in ankylosing spondylitis. TCRdb re-derived calls from the 5' RACE reads in MiXCR, one entry per CDR3 protein. The sample carries approximately 540,000 distinct CDR3 sequences, more than 9.5% recorded once. The sequenced sample consisted of blood, either unsorted or a sorted T cell fraction (not recorded which). These receptors were taken from a male donor with ankylosing spondylitis. Each CDR3 is given with its conserved first and last residue. A D gene is named only where the DNA matches it firmly. The size entry is marked missing in some rows and otherwise reads once, few, many or a size class.

d_call,v_call,clone_size,j_call,cdr3_nt,cdr3_aa
TRBD1,TRBV2,few,TRBJ2-1,TGTGCCAGCAGTGAAGCGCTTGGACAGGGGAATGAGCAGTTCTTC,CASSEALGQGNEQFF
NA,TRBV6-1,few,TRBJ1-1,TGTGCCAGCAGCCAAGTAGTGGGGCAAGCTTTCTTT,CASSQVVGQAFF
NA,TRBV11-2,many,TRBJ2-1,TGTGCCAGCAGCTTAGATTTAGCCGGTGAGCAGTTCTTC,CASSLDLAGEQFF
NA,TRBV5-1,few,TRBJ1-2,TGCGCCAGCAGCTTGATAGAGGGTAGGGATCACACCTTC,CASSLIEGRDHTF
TRBD1,TRBV5-1,NA,TRBJ2-1,TGCGCCAGCAGCCCACCGGACAGGGGGCACAATGAGCAGTTCTTC,CASSPPDRGHNEQFF
NA,TRBV25-1,NA,TRBJ2-5,TGTGCCAGCAGTGAACTAAGGGGATGGGAGACCCAGTACTTC,CASSELRGWETQYF
TRBD2,TRBV6-1,NA,TRBJ2-3,TGTGCCAGCAGGGTTAGCGGGAGTGATACGCAGTATTTT,CASRVSGSDTQYF
TRBD2,TRBV20-1,few,TRBJ2-2,TGCAGTGCTAGACCAACCGGGACTAGCGGGAACACCGGGGAGCTGTTTTTT,CSARPTGTSGNTGELFF
NA,TRBV30,NA,TRBJ2-1,TGTGCCTGGAGTGTACGGCGGTACAATGAGCAGTTCTTC,CAWSVRRYNEQFF
TRBD1,TRBV15,few,TRBJ2-1,TGTGCCACCAGCGAGACAGGGGGGAGGTTTAATGAGCAGTTCTTC,CATSETGGRFNEQFF
NA,TRBV5-1,many,TRBJ1-2,TGCGCCAGCAGCGCGGGACGGATCACTTATGGCTACACCTTC,CASSAGRITYGYTF
NA,TRBV28,NA,TRBJ1-2,TGTGCCAGCAGGCCAGTTAAAGCGGGAGGCTACACCTTC,CASRPVKAGGYTF
TRBD1,TRBV7-2,few,TRBJ2-5,TGTGCCAGCAGCAGGCGGGACAGGGGTTACCAAGAGACCCAGTACTTC,CASSRRDRGYQETQYF
NA,TRBV7-2,few,TRBJ2-2,TGTGCCAGCAGTTTTCTCAGGGGAGGCACCGGGGAGCTGTTTTTT,CASSFLRGGTGELFF
TRBD2,TRBV5-1,NA,TRBJ2-7,TGCGCCAGCAGCTTGGGGATAGCGGGAGGGAACTACGAGCAGTACTTC,CASSLGIAGGNYEQYF
NA,TRBV25-1,few,TRBJ2-3,TGTGCCAGCAGTGAATGGGGGGAAAGCACAGATACGCAGTATTTT,CASSEWGESTDTQYF
NA,TRBV20-1,NA,TRBJ2-3,TGCAGTGCATTTTTTTTATCGTCTAGCACAGATACGCAGTATTTT,CSAFFLSSSTDTQYF
TRBD2,TRBV2,NA,TRBJ2-2,TGTGCCAGCACCCAGACTAGCGGAGCGAACACCGGGGAGCTGTTTTTT,CASTQTSGANTGELFF
TRBD1,TRBV29-1,few,TRBJ2-1,TGCAGCGGGGGACAGGGGAGCGGGTCGGATGAGCAGTTCTTC,CSGGQGSGSDEQFF
NA,TRBV5-1,NA,TRBJ2-1,TGCGCCAGCAGCTCCCCGGACAACTACAATGAGCAGTTCTTC,CASSSPDNYNEQFF
NA,TRBV20-1,NA,TRBJ2-5,TGCAGTGCTAGAGAGGGGGCGGGTAAAGAGACCCAGTACTTC,CSAREGAGKETQYF
TRBD2,TRBV3-1,many,TRBJ2-7,TGTGCCAGCAGCCAGAATAGCGGGAGCTACGAGCAGTACTTC,CASSQNSGSYEQYF
NA,TRBV15,few,TRBJ1-3,TGTGCCACCAGCAGATTGGCCCCGGGCCCTGGAAACACCATATATTTT,CATSRLAPGPGNTIYF
NA,TRBV27,NA,TRBJ1-2,TGTGCCAGCAGTTTATCGGTACAGGGTTTTAGGGACTATGGCTACACCTTC,CASSLSVQGFRDYGYTF
TRBD1,TRBV5-1,few,TRBJ2-3,TGCGCCAGCAGCTGGGGACAGGGGGCTGCGACAGATACGCAGTATTTT,CASSWGQGAATDTQYF
NA,TRBV5-1,many,TRBJ1-1,TGCGCCAGCAGCTTGGCCCCTATGGGGGGTGGCACTGAAGCTTTCTTT,CASSLAPMGGGTEAFF
TRBD2,TRBV12-5,few,TRBJ2-1,TGTGCTAGTAGGGCGGGAGGAAACTCCTACAATGAGCAGTTCTTC,CASRAGGNSYNEQFF
NA,TRBV5-1,many,TRBJ2-1,TGCGCCAGCAGCCCAAACCGGGGCAATGAGCAGTTCTTC,CASSPNRGNEQFF
TRBD1,TRBV5-5,few,TRBJ1-5,TGTGCCAGCAGCTCGCAAGGGACAGGGAATCAGCCCCAGCATTTT,CASSSQGTGNQPQHF
NA,TRBV5-1,NA,TRBJ2-1,TGCGCCAGCAGCTTGGATTTAAACAATGAGCAGTTCTTC,CASSLDLNNEQFF
NA,TRBV3-1,few,TRBJ2-1,TGTGCCAGCAGCCAAGTTCCCCCAGAGCAGTTCTTC,CASSQVPPEQFF
TRBD2,TRBV7-6,few,TRBJ2-5,TGTGCCAGCAGCTTAGAGGGGCCCCCCAGGGGTAGCGGGAGTTTCGGAGAGACCCAGTACTTC,CASSLEGPPRGSGSFGETQYF